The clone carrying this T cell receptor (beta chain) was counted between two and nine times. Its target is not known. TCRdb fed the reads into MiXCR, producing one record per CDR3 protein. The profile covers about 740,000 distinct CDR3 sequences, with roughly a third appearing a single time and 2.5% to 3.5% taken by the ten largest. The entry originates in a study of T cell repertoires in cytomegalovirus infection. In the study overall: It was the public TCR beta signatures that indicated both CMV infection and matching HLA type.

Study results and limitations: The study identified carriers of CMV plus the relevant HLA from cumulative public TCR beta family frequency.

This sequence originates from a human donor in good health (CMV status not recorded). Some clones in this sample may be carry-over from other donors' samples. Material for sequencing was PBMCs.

CDR3 amino acids: CASSLEGSRKLFF. The CDR3 DNA is TGTGCCAGCAGCTTAGAAGGTTCGCGAAAACTGTTTTTT. This chain links TRBV5-5 with TRBJ1-4, with D hard to call. The germline V gene encodes CDR1 SGHKS and CDR2 YYEKEE (reference sequence). The CDR3 has 13 residues. Trimming pared 2 bases from V and 10 bases from J, leaving 12 bases between.